This TCR beta chain originates from a study of T cells after yellow fever vaccination. The CDR3 has 15 amino acids. With V trimmed by 8 bases and J by 5 bases, 11 bases remained unmatched. The germline V gene has CDR1 LGHNA and CDR2 YNFKEQ. TCRdb independently ran MiXCR on the 5' RACE reads; one entry per CDR3 protein. The repertoire holds 250,000 to 400,000 distinct CDR3 sequences, with 4.1% as singletons. Only a few counts were recorded for this clonotype. The source was PBMCs, collected 5 days after the yellow fever booster vaccination. This receptor was obtained from a man aged 18 to 29 who received the YFV17D yellow fever vaccine. The chain joins TRBV4-2 to TRBJ2-5, with 10 bases aligning to TRBD1. The CDR3: CASSPGQGLGETQYF. CDR3 nucleotide sequence: TGTGCCAGCTCACCGGGACAGGGGTTGGGTGAGACCCAGTACTTC.